The T cell receptor beta chain under discussion was sequenced for a study of blood T cell repertoires in COVID-19. The germline V gene encodes CDR1 ENHRY and CDR2 SYGVKD. The CDR3 runs 14 residues. With V trimmed by 6 bases and J by 7 bases, 4 bases remained unmatched. The assay was immunoSEQ multiplex PCR, and TCRdb's table has in-frame clones only and misses some. Among a few hundred thousand clones listed, around 87% were seen once. Material for sequencing was PBMCs or T cells enriched from blood (not recorded which). The J gene is TRBJ1-6, the V gene TRBV10-3; 9 bases align to TRBD1. The clonotype originates from a man between 25 and 39 years old who had recovered from COVID-19. CDR3 in amino acids: CAISRTGVNSPLHF. The CDR3 DNA reads TGTGCCATCAGCCGGACAGGGGTAAATTCACCCCTCCACTTT.